This TCR beta chain was recorded in a study of blood T cells in healthy people across ages. PCR was performed a second time for about 7 to 12 cycles using a sample-barcoded 5' primer and a J-beta primer mix. MiXCR, run by TCRdb on the 5' RACE reads, gives a single entry per CDR3 protein. The top ten hold over 3.5% of the sample, which has a few hundred thousand distinct CDR3 sequences, around 27% seen once. The CDR3 length is 15 residues. Trimming removed 3 bases from V and 4 bases from J, with 15 bases in between. The V gene's germline CDR1 is ENHRY and CDR2 SYGVKD. The total RNA that was extracted per sample amounted to at least 5 micrograms. Another study also made use of these data, one on T cells of mothers and their children.

The chain joins TRBV10-3 to TRBJ1-2; possibly TRBD1 for D (6 bases). The clonotype originates from a boy between 2 and 10 years old in good health. Sequencing input: blood. CDR3 in amino acids: CAISEYTQGVYGYTF. DNA for the CDR3: TGTGCCATCAGTGAATACACACAGGGCGTCTATGGCTACACCTTC.